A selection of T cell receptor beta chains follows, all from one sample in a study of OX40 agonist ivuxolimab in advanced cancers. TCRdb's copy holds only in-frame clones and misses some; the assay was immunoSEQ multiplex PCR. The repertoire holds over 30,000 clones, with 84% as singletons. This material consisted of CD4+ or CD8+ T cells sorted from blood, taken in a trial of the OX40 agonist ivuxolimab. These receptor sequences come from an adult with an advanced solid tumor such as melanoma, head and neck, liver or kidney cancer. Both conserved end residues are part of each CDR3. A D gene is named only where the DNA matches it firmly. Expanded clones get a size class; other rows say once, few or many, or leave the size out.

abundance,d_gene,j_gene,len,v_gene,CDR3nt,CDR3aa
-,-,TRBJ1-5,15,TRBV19,TGTGCCAGTAGTATCGGGATCCTGGGCAATCAGCCCCAGCATTTT,CASSIGILGNQPQHF
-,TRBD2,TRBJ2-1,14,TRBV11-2,TGTGCCAGCAACCACCGGGGGGGGGACAATGAGCAGTTCTTC,CASNHRGGDNEQFF
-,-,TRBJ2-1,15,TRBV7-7,TGTGCTAGCAGCGCTAGCCCGAACCCGTACAATGAGCAGTTCTTC,CASSASPNPYNEQFF
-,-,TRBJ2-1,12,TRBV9,TGTGCCAGCAGCGTAGCTTTCGATGAGCAGTTCTTC,CASSVAFDEQFF
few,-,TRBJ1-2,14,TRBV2,TGTGCCAGCAGTGACGACGTCTCTAACTATGGCTACACCTTC,CASSDDVSNYGYTF
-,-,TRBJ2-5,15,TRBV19,TGTGCCAGTAGTATTTTGGGGGGACTCCAAGAGACCCAGTACTTC,CASSILGGLQETQYF
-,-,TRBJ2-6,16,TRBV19,TGTGCCAGTAGTATAGATCGAGGCTCTGGGGCCAACGTCCTGACTTTC,CASSIDRGSGANVLTF
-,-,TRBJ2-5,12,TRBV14,TGTGCCAGCAGCCAAACCCGCTCGTCCCAGTACTTC,CASSQTRSSQYF
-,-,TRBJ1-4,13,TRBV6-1,TGTGCCGGCCGACAGACACCGAATGAAAAACTGTTTTTT,CAGRQTPNEKLFF
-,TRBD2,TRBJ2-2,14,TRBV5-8,TGTGCCAGCAGCTTAGGACTAGCGTTCAGGGAGCTGTTTTTT,CASSLGLAFRELFF
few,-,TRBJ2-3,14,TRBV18,TGTGCCAGCTCACCAACGACAGGCGGGGATACGCAGTATTTT,CASSPTTGGDTQYF
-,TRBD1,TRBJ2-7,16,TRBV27,TGTGCCAGCAGTTCCATCACAGGGGGCGGCTCCTACGAGCAGTACTTC,CASSSITGGGSYEQYF
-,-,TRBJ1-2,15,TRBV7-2,TGTGCCAGCAGTATATCGGGGGGCAAAACGGGTGGCTACACCTTC,CASSISGGKTGGYTF
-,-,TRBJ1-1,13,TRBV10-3,TGTGCCATCAGTCAATCGGACATTGCTGAAGCTTTCTTT,CAISQSDIAEAFF
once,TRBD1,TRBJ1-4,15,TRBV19,TGTGCCAGTAGTATGCGGCAGGGGGAGAATGAAAAACTGTTTTTT,CASSMRQGENEKLFF
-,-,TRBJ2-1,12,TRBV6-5,TGTGCCAGCAGCCCCCCAGGGAGACAGCGGTTCTTC,CASSPPGRQRFF
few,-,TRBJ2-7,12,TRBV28,TGTGCCAGCAGTTTAACCCCCCGCGGGCAGTACTTC,CASSLTPRGQYF
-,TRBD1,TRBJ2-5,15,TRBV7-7,TGTGCCAGCAGCTCTGCGACAGGGGGCAGGGAGACCCAGTACTTC,CASSSATGGRETQYF
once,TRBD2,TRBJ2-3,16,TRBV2,TGTGCCAGCAGAAGGACTAGCGGGGTTTCCACAGATACGCAGTATTTT,CASRRTSGVSTDTQYF
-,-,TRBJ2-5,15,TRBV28,TGTGCCAGCAGTTTAGAGGGGAAGGGAAGGGAGACCCAGTACTTC,CASSLEGKGRETQYF
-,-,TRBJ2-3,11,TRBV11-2,TGTGCCAGCAGCCCGTCCTATACGCAGTATTTT,CASSPSYTQYF
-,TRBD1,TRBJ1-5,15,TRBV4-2,TGTGCCAGCAGTGGCAGGACAGGGACCAATCAGCCCCAGCATTTT,CASSGRTGTNQPQHF
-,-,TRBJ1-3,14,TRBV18,TGTGCCAGCTCACCAGGGAGCTCTGGAAACACCATATATTTT,CASSPGSSGNTIYF
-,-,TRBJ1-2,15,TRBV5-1,TGCGCCAGCAGCGTACAAACAGGGATGCGCGATGGCTACACCTTC,CASSVQTGMRDGYTF
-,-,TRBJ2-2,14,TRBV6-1,TGTGCCAGCAGTGAACCCAGGACGGCCGGGGAGCTGTTTTTT,CASSEPRTAGELFF
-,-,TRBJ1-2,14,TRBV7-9,TGTGCCAGCAGCCGACTACAAGGGAGTTTGGGCTACACCTTC,CASSRLQGSLGYTF
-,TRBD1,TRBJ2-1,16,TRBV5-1,TGCGCCAGCAGCTTGGGACAGGGCGGCTCCTACAATGAGCAGTTCTTC,CASSLGQGGSYNEQFF
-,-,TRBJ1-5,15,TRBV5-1,TGCGCCAGCAGCTTGGAGGGCAATAGCAATCAGCCCCAGCATTTT,CASSLEGNSNQPQHF
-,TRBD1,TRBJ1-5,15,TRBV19,TGTGCCAGTTCTTCCCCGCAGGGGGCCGATCAGCCCCAGCATTTT,CASSSPQGADQPQHF
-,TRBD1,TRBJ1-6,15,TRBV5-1,TGCGCCAGCAGCTTGGGGGACAGACAAAATTCACCCCTCCACTTT,CASSLGDRQNSPLHF
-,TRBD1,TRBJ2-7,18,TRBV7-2,TGTGCCAGCAGCATCCACCCCGGGACAGGGGTTTTGACCTACGAGCAGTACTTC,CASSIHPGTGVLTYEQYF
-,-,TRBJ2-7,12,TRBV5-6,TGTGCCAGCAGCTTGGCTAGGGTTGAGCAGTACTTC,CASSLARVEQYF
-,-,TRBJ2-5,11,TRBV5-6,TGTGCCAGCAGCTTGTCAGAGACCCAGTACTTC,CASSLSETQYF
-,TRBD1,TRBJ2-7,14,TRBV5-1,TGCGCCAGCAGAGACCGGGACAGCCGCTACGAGCAGTACTTC,CASRDRDSRYEQYF
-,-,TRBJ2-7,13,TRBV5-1,TGCGCCAGCCGCCAGGCGGGCCTCTACGAGCAGTACTTC,CASRQAGLYEQYF
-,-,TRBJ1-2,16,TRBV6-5,TGTGCCAGCAGTTACTCCAGGGCTCGTCTTAACTATGGCTACACCTTC,CASSYSRARLNYGYTF
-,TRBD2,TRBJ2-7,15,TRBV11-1,TGTGCCAGCAGTTCTCGGACTAGCGGGGTCTACGAGCAGTACTTC,CASSSRTSGVYEQYF